This T cell receptor (beta chain) appears in the sequencing data of a study of Graves' ophthalmopathy and Graves' hyperthyroidism. The TCR beta CDR3 regions underwent amplification from RNA transcripts. Second-round multiplex PCR came after a first-round RT-PCR that employed HTBI primers. TCRdb re-called the multiplex PCR reads with MiXCR, one entry per CDR3 protein. Of about 500,000 distinct CDR3 sequences in the sample, 39% are singletons; the top ten hold about 4.1%. Hyperthyroidism in these 18- to 65-year-old patients was newly diagnosed, lasting under 2 months. Diagnostic conclusions were grounded in clinical symptoms, serum thyroxine, TRAb, thyroid ultrasound and orbital computed tomography. CDR3 length: 13 residues. CDR1 and CDR2 (germline): MNHNS, SASEGT. The V and J ends lost 1 base and 7 bases respectively, with 5 bases between them. Overall study findings and caveats: At 70.59% sensitivity and approximately 74% specificity, the model predicted progression of the ophthalmopathy.

This clonotype was detected many times. Its antigen remains unidentified. The sample taken for sequencing was peripheral blood or thyroid tissue (not recorded which). The TCR originated in an adult man with Graves' hyperthyroidism. The chain is built from TRBV6-1 and TRBJ1-6, with no clear D. The CDR3 coding sequence is TGTGCCAGCAGTGAAGTTGCCAATTCACCCCTCCACTTT. This sequence encodes CASSEVANSPLHF.